The 26 T cell receptor beta chains reported below all come from one sample, sequenced in a study of cytomegalovirus exposure and HLA in healthy donors. Profiled with immunoSEQ multiplex PCR; TCRdb holds only in-frame clones, not every one. The sample includes hundreds of thousands of clones, roughly 85% of them seen just once. The sample was PBMCs. The origin of the receptors is a woman aged 18-35 years in good health and CMV-seronegative.

The chain combines TRBV4-1 with TRBJ2-1; no firm D call. The CDR3 spans 14 residues. CDR1 is MGHRA and CDR2 is YSYEKL in the germline V gene. Trimming left V 6 bases short and J 7 bases short, with 16 bases between. For the CDR3, the DNA is TGCGCCAGCAGTTCGTCCGGGCTGGCTAATGAGCAGTTCTTC. As protein: CASSSSGLANEQFF.

The rearrangement uses TRBV9 and TRBJ1-1; D gene unclear. The CDR3 is 14 amino acids. Germline V gene lookup returns CDR1 SGDLS and CDR2 YYNGEE. With 4 bases removed from V and 1 base from J, the gap between germline ends came to 11 bases. As DNA, the CDR3 is TGTGCCAGCAGCCCAGCCCAGGCGAACACTGAAGCTTTCTTT. It encodes CASSPAQANTEAFF. Full variable domain (outside the CDR3, taken from reference TRBV9 and TRBJ1-1): DSGVTQTPKHLITATGQRVTLRCSPRSGDLSVYWYQQSLDQGLQFLIQYYNGEERAKGNILERFSAQQFPDLHSELNLSSLELGDSALYFCASSPAQANTEAFFGQGTRLTVV.

CDR3 region: CASSPPTLTLYNEQFF. The CDR3 DNA sequence: TGTGCCAGCAGCCCCCCCACCCTGACACTGTACAATGAGCAGTTCTTC. V usage is TRBV11-2 and J usage is TRBJ2-1, with unresolved D. Trimming pared 5 bases from V and 4 bases from J, leaving 18 bases between. The germline CDR1 and CDR2 sequences are SGHAT and FQNNGV. The CDR3 runs 16 residues.

The genes are TRBV5-5 and TRBJ2-3; D is unclear. This CDR3 comprises 14 residues. Germline lookup yields CDR1 SGHKS and CDR2 YYEKEE (reference sequence). The V end lost 4 bases, the J end lost 4 bases, and 13 bases lay between the germline ends. CDR3 protein: CASSPYQSPDTQYF. As DNA, the CDR3 is TGTGCCAGCAGCCCCTATCAGTCCCCAGATACGCAGTATTTT.

The chain links TRBV7-9 to TRBJ1-1, with D perhaps TRBD1 (6 bases). The CDR3 is 15 residues long. With 1 base removed from V and 7 bases from J, the gap between germline ends came to 16 bases. Per the germline V gene, CDR1 is SEHNR and CDR2 is FQNEAQ (reference sequence). CDR3 nucleotides: TGTGCCAGCAGCTTAGGGTCCGGGGGGCTATTTGAAGCTTTCTTT. As protein: CASSLGSGGLFEAFF.

The V and J genes are TRBV5-1 and TRBJ2-1, with 10 bases lining up with TRBD2. This CDR3 spans 16 amino acids. V was pared by 5 bases and J by 4 bases, with 9 bases of the junction left unmatched. CDR1 and CDR2 (germline): SGHRS, YFSETQ. The CDR3 here is CASSLPLAGVYNEQFF. The CDR3 bases are TGCGCCAGCAGTCTCCCCCTAGCGGGGGTTTACAATGAGCAGTTCTTC.

The chain carries TRBV19 and TRBJ2-5; maybe TRBD2 (6 bases). Germline CDR1 reads LNHDA; CDR2 reads SQIVND (reference sequence). The V end lost 5 bases, the J end lost 3 bases, and 13 bases lay between the germline ends. This CDR3 spans 14 amino acids. CDR3 DNA: TGTGCCAGTAGTGCCCCGGGGGTAAAAGAGACCCAGTACTTC. This encodes CASSAPGVKETQYF.

The V gene is TRBV27, the J gene TRBJ2-5; a possible D gene is TRBD2 (5 bases). CDR1 is MNHEY and CDR2 is SMNVEV in the germline V gene (reference sequence). Trimming shortened V by 4 bases and J by 5 bases, and 17 bases separated the two germline ends. The CDR3 sequence is 15 residues long. The CDR3 is CASSSPGSNPETQYF. The CDR3 DNA reads as TGTGCCAGCAGTTCTCCGGGATCAAATCCGGAGACCCAGTACTTC.

The V and J genes are TRBV28 and TRBJ2-7, with 7 bases that match TRBD2. The CDR3 has 15 residues. Germline V gene lookup returns CDR1 MDHEN and CDR2 SYDVKM. After removal of 4 bases from V and 7 bases from J, the junction contained 13 bases not matched to a gene. The CDR3 protein is CASSSPGPSAGEQYF. The DNA for the CDR3 is TGTGCCAGCAGTTCCCCCGGGCCATCAGCGGGGGAGCAGTACTTC.

V usage is TRBV27 and J usage is TRBJ1-1; TRBD1 might be the D (5 bases). Germline values: CDR1 MNHEY, CDR2 SMNVEV (reference sequence). The V end lost 7 bases, the J end lost 1 base, and 13 bases lay between the germline ends. The CDR3 is 14 amino acids. The CDR3 sequence: CASTPRGPNTEAFF. As DNA, the CDR3 is TGTGCCAGCACCCCAAGGGGTCCGAACACTGAAGCTTTCTTT.

This chain links TRBV29-1 with TRBJ2-7, with 10 positions matching TRBD1. This CDR3 has 15 amino acids. V shed 0 bases and J 0 bases; nucleotides not matched to a gene: 2. CDR1 SQVTM and CDR2 ANQGSEA come from the germline V gene. For the CDR3, the DNA is TGCAGCGTTGAAGACGGGACAGGGGCCTCCTACGAGCAGTACTTC. Protein: CSVEDGTGASYEQYF.

DNA for the CDR3: TGTGCCAGCAGCTTGGGACTAGCAACAGATACGCAGTATTTT. This codes for CASSLGLATDTQYF. The chain has TRBV11-2 and TRBJ2-3, with TRBD2 identical over 9 bases. The V segment lost 3 bases and the J segment 3 bases; nucleotides outside the gene matches: 1. Germline CDR1 reads SGHAT; CDR2 reads FQNNGV. The CDR3 spans 14 residues.

The chain has TRBV5-1 and TRBJ1-2, with 7 bases that match TRBD1. The CDR3 has 18 residues. V lost 0 bases and J lost 4; bases outside the gene matches: 15. Germline CDR1 reads SGHRS; CDR2 reads YFSETQ. Here the CDR3 DNA reads TGCGCCAGCAGCTTGGAAGGGACAGCAAGCATACTATCCTATGGCTACACCTTC. Its translation: CASSLEGTASILSYGYTF.

The chain joins TRBV27 to TRBJ2-5; 11 bases map to TRBD1. Germline V gene lookup returns CDR1 MNHEY and CDR2 SMNVEV (reference sequence). CDR3 size: 16 residues. After removal of 6 bases from V and 1 base from J, the junction contained 7 bases not matched to a gene. Here the CDR3 reads CASSNLGQGVQETQYF. The DNA for the CDR3 is TGTGCCAGCAGCAACCTGGGACAGGGGGTCCAAGAGACCCAGTACTTC.

This chain links TRBV19 with TRBJ1-1; D uncertain. The CDR3 is made up of 15 amino acids. Germline CDR1 and CDR2: LNHDA and SQIVND (reference sequence). Trimming cost V 4 bases and J 0 bases, with 12 bases left between them. The CDR3 reads CASSNSPYMNTEAFF. CDR3 nucleotide sequence: TGTGCCAGTAGTAATAGTCCCTACATGAACACTGAAGCTTTCTTT.

The rearrangement joins TRBV6-5 to TRBJ1-2; D is undetermined. The CDR3 is made up of 13 amino acids. The germline V gene encodes CDR1 MNHEY and CDR2 SVGAGI. The ends were cut back, 8 bases at V and 8 bases at J, with 18 bases in the middle. CDR3 sequence (DNA): TGTGCCAGCCATCACGGGAGATCGTACGGCTACACCTTC. It yields the protein CASHHGRSYGYTF.

This clone is a singleton in its sample. This chain connects TRBV25-1 to TRBJ1-1, with a possible D match to TRBD1 (5 bases). The ends were cut back, 5 bases at V and 6 bases at J, with 13 bases in the middle. This CDR3 contains 13 residues. Germline V gene lookup returns CDR1 MGHDK and CDR2 SYGVNS. The CDR3 protein is CASSLGPSSEAFF. DNA of the CDR3: TGTGCCAGCAGTTTGGGACCTTCCTCTGAAGCTTTCTTT.

The chain combines TRBV5-1 with TRBJ2-7, with 9 bases aligning to TRBD1. Germline V gives CDR1 SGHRS, CDR2 YFSETQ. With V trimmed by 4 bases and J by 3 bases, 5 bases remained unmatched. The length of the CDR3 is 14 residues. The CDR3 DNA sequence: TGCGCCAGCAGCATAGACAGGGGGAGCTACGAGCAGTACTTC. It is translated as CASSIDRGSYEQYF. Combining the CDR3 with reference TRBV5-1 and TRBJ2-7 gives the whole variable domain KAGVTQTPRYLIKTRGQQVTLSCSPISGHRSVSWYQQTPGQGLQFLFEYFSETQRNKGNFPGRFSGRQFSNSRSEMNVSTLELGDSALYLCASSIDRGSYEQYFGPGTRLTVT.

In nucleotides, the CDR3 is TGTGCCAGCAGCCCGAGGGGTAAAGAGACCCAGTACTTC. It is translated as CASSPRGKETQYF. This chain links TRBV7-8 with TRBJ2-5, with D perhaps assigned TRBD1 or TRBD2 (5 bases each). Germline V gives CDR1 SGHVS, CDR2 FQNEAQ. This CDR3 contains 13 residues. V gave up 5 bases and J gave up 3 bases, with 10 bases separating them.

This clone was recorded only once. The chain uses TRBV13 and TRBJ2-7, with 7 bases fitting TRBD1. CDR3 length: 13 amino acids. Germline V lookup: CDR1 PRHDT, CDR2 FYEKMQ (reference sequence). The trim removed 5 bases at V and 1 base at J, leaving 2 bases unmatched. The CDR3 DNA is TGTGCCAGCAGCAAGACAGGGTCCTACGAGCAGTACTTC. As protein: CASSKTGSYEQYF.

The chain has TRBV9 and TRBJ2-7, with a possible D match to TRBD2 (5 bases). The CDR3 runs to 14 residues. V lost 6 bases and J 0 bases, leaving 13 bases between the germline ends. Germline-derived CDR1 and CDR2 are SGDLS and YYNGEE. DNA for the CDR3: TGTGCCAGCAAGCGAGGGCCGAGCTCCTACGAGCAGTACTTC. Protein: CASKRGPSSYEQYF.

The CDR3 loop reads CASSLAGREQFF. In nucleotides, the CDR3 is TGTGCCAGCAGCTTGGCCGGGAGAGAGCAGTTCTTC. The V gene is TRBV5-4, the J gene TRBJ2-1, with D possibly being TRBD2 (6 bases). Trimming shortened V by 0 bases and J by 10 bases, and 8 bases separated the two germline ends. This CDR3 has 12 residues. From germline, CDR1 is SGHNT and CDR2 YYREEE (reference sequence).

The CDR3, as DNA: TGTGCCAGCAGCTTTTTTGGCAGGAGGAATGAAAAACTGTTTTTT. Protein: CASSFFGRRNEKLFF. The J gene is TRBJ1-4, the V gene TRBV7-8; D ambiguous. Germline values: CDR1 SGHVS, CDR2 FQNEAQ. The V end lost 3 bases, the J end lost 5 bases, and 13 bases lay between the germline ends. The CDR3 consists of 15 residues.

The V call is TRBV6-5, the J call TRBJ1-2; 8 bases fit TRBD1. The V segment lost 9 bases and the J segment 4 bases; nucleotides outside the gene matches: 7. The CDR3 spans 13 residues. Germline-derived CDR1 and CDR2 are MNHEY and SVGAGI. In nucleotides, the CDR3 is TGTGCCAGTTCCAGGGGGCTTGGCTATGGCTACACCTTC. Protein: CASSRGLGYGYTF.

The chain joins TRBV28 to TRBJ2-1; TRBD2 matches at 11 bases. CDR1 MDHEN and CDR2 SYDVKM come from the germline V gene. CDR3 length: 16 amino acids. The trim removed 5 bases at V and 4 bases at J, leaving 7 bases unmatched. Here the CDR3 DNA reads TGTGCCAGCAGTCTCCACGGGACTAGCGGTTACAATGAGCAGTTCTTC. Its translation: CASSLHGTSGYNEQFF.

The V gene is TRBV6-5, the J gene TRBJ1-2; D gene unclear. The germline V and J ends were trimmed by 2 bases and 8 bases, with 12 bases remaining between them. Germline CDR1 reads MNHEY; CDR2 reads SVGAGI. This CDR3 is 13 amino acids long. CDR3 coding DNA: TGTGCCAGCAGTTACAGATGGGAGAGAGGCTACACCTTC. Translating gives CASSYRWERGYTF.